This T cell receptor beta chain emerged from a study of molecular identifiers for immune sequencing clone quantification. TCRdb redid the calling of the PCR reads with MiXCR, one entry per CDR3 protein. The table lists about 54,000 distinct CDR3 sequences, around 25% of them singletons. On this clonotype: Its antigen is still unknown.

Broader study findings: Identical TCR molecules sharing a barcode could underestimate highly expanded clone sizes.

This CDR3 is built from 13 residues. The V gene's germline CDR1 is SEHNR and CDR2 FQNEAQ (reference sequence). V lost 4 bases, J lost 8 bases, and 7 bases stayed unmatched. This rearrangement joins TRBV7-9 to TRBJ1-2; 7 bases agree with TRBD1. The specimen sequenced was naive CD8+ T cells from blood, with Jurkat cell RNA spiked in. As to subset: FACS-sorted CD8+CD4-CCR7+CD45RA+ naive T cells. The clonotype originates from a human donor in good health. Some libraries in this study had Jurkat cell RNA spiked in. CDR3 sequence (DNA): TGTGCCAGCAGCTCCTCCGGGACAGAAGGCTACACCTTC. Amino acid sequence: CASSSSGTEGYTF.